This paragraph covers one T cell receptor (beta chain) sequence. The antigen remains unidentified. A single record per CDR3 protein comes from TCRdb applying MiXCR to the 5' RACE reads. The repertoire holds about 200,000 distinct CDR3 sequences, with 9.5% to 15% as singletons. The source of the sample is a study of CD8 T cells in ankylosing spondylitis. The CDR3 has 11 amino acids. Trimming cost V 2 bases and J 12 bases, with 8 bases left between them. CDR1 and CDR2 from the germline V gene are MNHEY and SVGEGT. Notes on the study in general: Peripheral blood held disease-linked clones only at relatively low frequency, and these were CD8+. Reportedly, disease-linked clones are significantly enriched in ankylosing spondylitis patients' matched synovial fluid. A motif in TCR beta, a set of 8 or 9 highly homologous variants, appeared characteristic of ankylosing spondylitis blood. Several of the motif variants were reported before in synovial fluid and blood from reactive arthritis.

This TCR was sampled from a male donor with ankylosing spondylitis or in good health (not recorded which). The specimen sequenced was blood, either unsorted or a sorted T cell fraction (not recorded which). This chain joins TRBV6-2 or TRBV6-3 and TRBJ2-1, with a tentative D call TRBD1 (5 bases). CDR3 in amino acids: CASSYLQGQFF. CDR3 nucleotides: TGTGCCAGCAGTTACCTCCAGGGGCAGTTCTTC.